These 32 T cell receptor beta chains were sequenced from one sample in a study of blood T cell repertoires in COVID-19. The repertoire was sequenced with immunoSEQ multiplex PCR; TCRdb's copy has only in-frame clones and lacks some. The data show 200,000 to 250,000 clones, with approximately 90% seen just once and roughly a tenth held by the top ten. The sample taken for sequencing was peripheral blood. These receptors were collected from a woman aged 50 to 60 with COVID-19, enrolled during active disease.

This chain uses TRBV7-6 with TRBJ2-7; TRBD1 matches at 10 bases. V gave up 3 bases and J gave up 6 bases; unmatched junction bases: 14. Per the germline V gene, CDR1 is SGHVS and CDR2 is FNYEAQ. This CDR3 comprises 17 residues. The CDR3 DNA follows: TGTGCCAGCAGCTTTAAACCAGACAGGGGGCGATCGATCGAGCAGTACTTC. Protein: CASSFKPDRGRSIEQYF.

The genes are TRBV5-1 and TRBJ2-3; D may be TRBD1 (5 bases). This CDR3 region has 16 residues. The V end lost 4 bases, the J end lost 2 bases, and 17 bases lay between the germline ends. Germline CDR1 is SGHRS and CDR2 is YFSETQ. The CDR3, as DNA: TGCGCCAGCAGCCGCTTTACAGGAGTCACCACAGATACGCAGTATTTT. This codes for CASSRFTGVTTDTQYF.

The genes are TRBV18 and TRBJ2-7; TRBD1 matches 7 bases. CDR3 length: 14 residues. V lost 3 bases and J lost 4; bases outside the gene matches: 6. CDR1 and CDR2 (germline): KGHSH, LQKENI. This chain's CDR3 is CASSPVQGYYEQYF. For the CDR3, the DNA is TGTGCCAGCTCACCCGTACAGGGGTATTACGAGCAGTACTTC.

This sequence joins TRBV3-1 (or the pseudogene TRBV3-2) and TRBJ1-2; possible D gene TRBD1, 5 bases. Germline CDR1 is LGHDT and CDR2 is YNNKEL (reference sequence). The CDR3 totals 14 residues. V lost 7 bases, J lost 4 bases, and 16 bases lay in between. CDR3 protein: CASTTTRQSYGYTF. CDR3 DNA sequence: TGTGCCAGCACCACCACTCGACAGTCCTATGGCTACACCTTC.

The V and J genes are TRBV2 and TRBJ1-2, with D perhaps TRBD1 (5 bases). The CDR3 length is 12 residues. Looked up from germline, CDR1 is SNHLY and CDR2 is FYNNEI. V lost 6 bases, J lost 8 bases, and 13 bases lay in between. CDR3 sequence: CASRQDQGGYTF. The CDR3 bases are TGTGCCAGCAGACAGGATCAAGGAGGCTACACCTTC. Combining the CDR3 with reference TRBV2 and TRBJ1-2 gives the whole variable domain EPEVTQTPSHQVTQMGQEVILRCVPISNHLYFYWYRQILGQKVEFLVSFYNNEISEKSEIFDDQFSVERPDGSNFTLKIRSTKLEDSAMYFCASRQDQGGYTFGSGTRLTVV.

V usage is TRBV7-9 and J usage is TRBJ1-6; no reliable D call. V was pared by 5 bases and J by 10 bases, with 15 bases between. Germline V gene sequence: CDR1 SEHNR, CDR2 FQNEAQ (reference sequence). CDR3 size: 14 residues. The CDR3 DNA follows: TGTGCCAGCAGCCAATCGGGGAACGGCTCACCCCTCCACTTT. Residues: CASSQSGNGSPLHF. The variable domain in full, completed from reference TRBV7-9 and TRBJ1-6, reads DTGVSQNPRHKITKRGQNVTFRCDPISEHNRLYWYRQTLGQGPEFLTYFQNEAQLEKSRLLSDRFSAERPKGSFSTLEIQRTEQGDSAMYLCASSQSGNGSPLHFGNGTRLTVT.

On this clone itself: This sample includes further DNA sequences coding for the same CDR3. The chain has TRBV5-6 and TRBJ1-5; no reliable D call. V was pared by 0 bases and J by 7 bases, with 8 bases between. The CDR3 is made up of 13 amino acids. CDR1 and CDR2 (germline): SGHDT, YYEEEE. CDR3 nucleotide sequence: TGTGCCAGCAGCTTGGGGGGAGGGCAGCCCCAGCATTTT. This codes for CASSLGGGQPQHF.

The chain uses TRBV12-5 and TRBJ2-7; 7 bases fit TRBD1. V gave up 5 bases and J gave up 0 bases; unmatched junction bases: 4. The CDR3 extends over 14 amino acids. Germline V gives CDR1 LGHNT, CDR2 FRNRAP. This CDR3 is CASGPGQFSYEQYF. CDR3 DNA: TGTGCTAGTGGTCCGGGACAGTTCTCCTACGAGCAGTACTTC.

The V and J genes are TRBV28 and TRBJ1-5; 8 bases map to TRBD1. Germline CDR1 is MDHEN and CDR2 is SYDVKM. The V segment lost 5 bases and the J segment 2 bases; nucleotides outside the gene matches: 8. The CDR3 sequence is 16 residues long. CDR3 loop: CASSNRGSGGNQPQHF. DNA of the CDR3: TGTGCCAGCAGTAACAGGGGGAGCGGTGGCAATCAGCCCCAGCATTTT.

This clone was found once. This chain links TRBV9 with TRBJ2-7; 9 bases map to TRBD1. The germline V gene has CDR1 SGDLS and CDR2 YYNGEE. The V segment lost 0 bases and the J segment 4 bases; nucleotides outside the gene matches: 5. This CDR3 has 15 residues. The CDR3 loop is CASSVGGQGVYEQYF. The DNA for the CDR3 is TGTGCCAGCAGCGTAGGGGGACAGGGTGTGTACGAGCAGTACTTC.

This sequence joins TRBV9 and TRBJ1-2, with 7 nucleotides matching TRBD1. The CDR3 is made up of 15 amino acids. With V trimmed by 4 bases and J by 7 bases, 13 bases remained unmatched. The germline V gene encodes CDR1 SGDLS and CDR2 YYNGEE. This chain's CDR3 is CASSPRTGSLFGYTF. CDR3 DNA: TGTGCCAGCAGCCCCCGGACAGGAAGCCTATTTGGCTACACCTTC.

The genes are TRBV11-2 and TRBJ1-3; TRBD1 is a possible D gene (6 bases). The CDR3 sequence is 13 residues long. The V gene lost 6 bases and the J gene lost 2 bases, with 8 bases spanning the gap. Germline values: CDR1 SGHAT, CDR2 FQNNGV. CDR3 sequence (DNA): TGTGCCAGCAGGCGGACAGCTGGAAACACCATATATTTT. Residues: CASRRTAGNTIYF.

This clone has only one observation. The chain is built from TRBV7-8 and TRBJ2-7; the D is unclear. Germline CDR1 is SGHVS and CDR2 is FQNEAQ. The CDR3 length is 13 residues. With 2 bases removed from V and 7 bases from J, the gap between germline ends came to 12 bases. The CDR3 bases are TGTGCCAGCAGCTTAAACCGGGTCCGGGAGCAGTACTTC. This gives the protein CASSLNRVREQYF.

This clone showed up just once. Here the CDR3 DNA reads TGCAGCGTTCGGGACTCCAGGTTTGAGCAGTACTTC. It codes for CSVRDSRFEQYF. The genes are TRBV29-1 and TRBJ2-7; the D gene is possibly TRBD2 (6 bases). Germline-derived CDR1 and CDR2 are SQVTM and ANQGSEA. The CDR3 is 12 amino acids. Trimming removed 5 bases from V and 7 bases from J, with 15 bases in between.

V and J are TRBV10-3 and TRBJ1-5, with D possibly matching TRBD1 (6 bases). V gave up 3 bases and J gave up 4 bases, with 22 bases separating them. This CDR3 is built from 18 residues. From germline, CDR1 is ENHRY and CDR2 SYGVKD. CDR3 protein: CAISDNRVMVTGNQPQHF. As DNA, the CDR3 is TGTGCCATCAGTGACAACAGGGTGATGGTCACGGGTAATCAGCCCCAGCATTTT.

The chain carries TRBV7-8 and TRBJ2-3; 8 bases map to TRBD1. CDR1 and CDR2 from the germline V gene are SGHVS and FQNEAQ. This CDR3 is built from 15 residues. After removal of 1 base from V and 6 bases from J, the junction contained 6 bases not matched to a gene. The CDR3, as DNA: TGTGCCAGCAGCTTAGTTGCAGGGGGCAGTGATACGCAGTATTTT. It encodes CASSLVAGGSDTQYF.

In this sample, this clone turned up many times. The gene calls are TRBV11-2 and TRBJ2-1, with 11 nucleotides matching TRBD2. Germline lookup yields CDR1 SGHAT and CDR2 FQNNGV. The CDR3 covers 17 residues. J gave up 2 bases and V 5 bases, and 8 bases lay outside the gene matches. Here the CDR3 DNA reads TGTGCCAGCAGCCCTAGACTAGCGGGGACCACCTACAATGAGCAGTTCTTC. It yields the protein CASSPRLAGTTYNEQFF.

This CDR3 reads CASSLAGDGEAFF. DNA for the CDR3: TGTGCCAGCAGCTTGGCAGGGGACGGTGAAGCTTTCTTT. The chain recombines TRBV5-4 with TRBJ1-1; D might be TRBD1 (6 bases). The CDR3 is 13 amino acids. Germline CDR1 is SGHNT and CDR2 is YYREEE (reference sequence). V gave up 0 bases and J gave up 7 bases, with 10 bases separating them.

The chain carries TRBV5-6 and TRBJ2-7, with 7 bases identical to TRBD1. The trim removed 4 bases at V and 4 bases at J, leaving 8 bases unmatched. Germline CDR1 and CDR2: SGHDT and YYEEEE. CDR3 size: 14 residues. In DNA form, the CDR3 reads TGTGCCAGCAGCCGGGAAGGGGGCCAATACGAGCAGTACTTC. It translates to CASSREGGQYEQYF.

The V and J genes are TRBV29-1 and TRBJ2-5; TRBD1 aligns across 8 bases. CDR3 length equals 13 residues. Germline CDR1 is SQVTM and CDR2 is ANQGSEA. V dropped 6 bases and J dropped 1; count of bases not matched to a gene: 4. As DNA, the CDR3 is TGCAGCGTACACAGGGGGATCCAAGAGACCCAGTACTTC. As protein: CSVHRGIQETQYF.

V gene TRBV20-1 combines with J gene TRBJ2-3; D remains ambiguous. The germline gives CDR1 DFQATT, CDR2 SNEGSKA (reference sequence). CDR3 length: 11 amino acids. V lost 6 bases to trimming and J lost 7 bases, with 11 bases between them. As DNA, the CDR3 is TGCAGTGCAACTGACTCTTATACGCAGTATTTT. Translated: CSATDSYTQYF.

CDR3 loop: CASSPPPKGGWGYEQYF. CDR3 in DNA: TGTGCCAGCAGTCCCCCTCCTAAGGGAGGCTGGGGCTACGAGCAGTACTTC. The chain couples TRBV6-2 or TRBV6-3 to TRBJ2-7; possible D gene TRBD2, 6 bases. V was clipped by 5 bases and J by 3 bases, with 23 bases between them. This CDR3 contains 17 residues. The germline CDR1 and CDR2 sequences are MNHEY and SVGEGT.

This chain joins TRBV30 and TRBJ1-3; D possibly corresponds to TRBD1 (5 bases). V was shortened by 2 bases and J by 0 bases, with 14 bases between the two germline ends. CDR1 GTSNPN and CDR2 SVGIG come from the germline V gene (reference sequence). The CDR3 contains 16 residues. The chain's CDR3 is CAWSSGGGSSGNTIYF. The CDR3 nucleotides read TGTGCCTGGAGTTCGGGGGGTGGGAGCTCTGGAAACACCATATATTTT.

This clone was detected only once. The chain joins TRBV18 to TRBJ1-2, with 7 bases fitting TRBD1. After removal of 2 bases from V and 0 bases from J, the junction contained 0 bases not matched to a gene. The germline V gene encodes CDR1 KGHSH and CDR2 LQKENI. This CDR3 has 14 residues. The CDR3 nucleotides are TGTGCCAGCTCACCAACAGGGGCTAACTATGGCTACACCTTC. Translation: CASSPTGANYGYTF.

The J gene is TRBJ2-2, the V gene TRBV18, with 8 bases aligning to TRBD1. Germline-derived CDR1 and CDR2 are KGHSH and LQKENI. V gave up 6 bases and J gave up 5 bases; unmatched junction bases: 11. The CDR3 sequence is 16 residues long. In nucleotides, the CDR3 is TGTGCCAGCTCGCCCGGGACAGGTTCGGGGACCGGGGAGCTGTTTTTT. Its translation is CASSPGTGSGTGELFF.

The gene calls are TRBV28 and TRBJ2-3; the D gene is possibly TRBD2 (7 bases). The CDR3 loop spans 15 amino acids. Looked up from germline, CDR1 is MDHEN and CDR2 is SYDVKM. Trimming removed 5 bases from V and 6 bases from J, with 18 bases in between. The DNA for the CDR3 is TGTGCCAGCAGTCCTTGGGGGGGGGCCTCCGATACGCAGTATTTT. This gives the protein CASSPWGGASDTQYF.

The CDR3 bases are TGTGCCAGCAGCGTAGAGTTAAGGGGATCTGGAAACACCATATATTTT. Amino acid sequence: CASSVELRGSGNTIYF. J is TRBJ1-3 and V is TRBV9, with D possibly TRBD1 on 5 matching bases. Trimming removed 0 bases from V and 1 base from J, with 11 bases in between. The germline V gene encodes CDR1 SGDLS and CDR2 YYNGEE. This CDR3 is built from 16 residues. Based on the CDR3 plus reference TRBV9 and TRBJ1-3, the full variable domain is DSGVTQTPKHLITATGQRVTLRCSPRSGDLSVYWYQQSLDQGLQFLIQYYNGEERAKGNILERFSAQQFPDLHSELNLSSLELGDSALYFCASSVELRGSGNTIYFGEGSWLTVV.

The chain joins TRBV19 to TRBJ2-3; 10 bases agree with TRBD2. The CDR3 extends over 17 amino acids. CDR1 LNHDA and CDR2 SQIVND come from the germline V gene (reference sequence). V lost 0 bases and J lost 3; bases outside the gene matches: 6. The CDR3 region is CASSIDHLGLATDTQYF. CDR3 nucleotide sequence: TGTGCCAGTAGTATAGATCATTTGGGACTAGCGACAGATACGCAGTATTTT.

The J gene is TRBJ1-2, the V gene TRBV5-1, with D perhaps matching TRBD1 (5 bases). The CDR3 is made up of 15 amino acids. V was trimmed by 2 bases and J by 3 bases, leaving 14 bases between them. Germline lookup yields CDR1 SGHRS and CDR2 YFSETQ. This CDR3 reads CASSLNRGGDYGYTF. CDR3 coding DNA: TGCGCCAGCAGCTTAAATCGGGGAGGGGACTATGGCTACACCTTC.

This chain connects TRBV3-1 (or the pseudogene TRBV3-2) to TRBJ2-2, with D possibly matching TRBD2 (5 bases). Germline CDR1 and CDR2: LGHDT and YNNKEL (reference sequence). CDR3 size: 16 residues. With 1 base removed from V and 6 bases from J, the gap between germline ends came to 15 bases. CDR3 DNA: TGTGCCAGCAGCCAAGGTAGCCCCGGGGTTTCCGGGGAGCTGTTTTTT. As protein: CASSQGSPGVSGELFF.

This clone was observed a few times. The J gene is TRBJ1-5, the V gene TRBV6-2 or TRBV6-3, with 7 bases matching TRBD1. Germline CDR1 reads MNHEY; CDR2 reads SVGEGT. V gave up 2 bases and J gave up 2 bases; unmatched junction bases: 12. CDR3 length: 18 amino acids. The CDR3: CASSYDLTGTLGNQPQHF. Here the CDR3 DNA reads TGTGCCAGCAGTTACGATTTGACAGGGACCCTTGGCAATCAGCCCCAGCATTTT.

The chain joins TRBV27 to TRBJ1-6; 7 bases fit TRBD1. The germline V gene encodes CDR1 MNHEY and CDR2 SMNVEV (reference sequence). After removal of 7 bases from V and 8 bases from J, the junction contained 5 bases not matched to a gene. There are 13 residues in the CDR3. CDR3 nucleotides: TGTGCCAGCAAGGACAGGTCACATTCACCCCTCCACTTT. Its translation is CASKDRSHSPLHF.